Below are 2 T cell receptor beta chains sequenced from a single sample in a study of blood T cell repertoires in COVID-19. Produced via immunoSEQ multiplex PCR; TCRdb's table is partial and in-frame only. This sample yields more than 110,000 clones, of which 65% to 80% are seen a single time; approximately 3.6% belongs to the top ten. Sequenced sample: peripheral blood. These receptors were taken from a man between 60 and 70 years old with acute or convalescent COVID-19.

V usage is TRBV5-4 and J usage is TRBJ2-1; 7 bases are a match to TRBD1. The CDR3 is 15 amino acids. Trimming cost V 3 bases and J 5 bases; bases outside gene matches: 8. Germline V CDR1 and CDR2: SGHNT, YYREEE (reference sequence). CDR3 in amino acids: CASSSGTEINNEQFF. As DNA, the CDR3 is TGTGCCAGCAGCTCCGGGACAGAAATTAACAATGAGCAGTTCTTC.

There are many counts of this clone. The rearrangement joins TRBV6-5 to TRBJ1-1; TRBD1 agrees at 7 bases. Germline V gene data show CDR1 as MNHEY and CDR2 as SVGAGI. The CDR3 runs 14 residues. Trimming took 6 bases from V and 6 from J; bases not matched to a gene: 10. CDR3 in DNA: TGTGCCAGCAGACGAGGGCCTGACAGGGCTGAAGCTTTCTTT. Translating gives CASRRGPDRAEAFF.